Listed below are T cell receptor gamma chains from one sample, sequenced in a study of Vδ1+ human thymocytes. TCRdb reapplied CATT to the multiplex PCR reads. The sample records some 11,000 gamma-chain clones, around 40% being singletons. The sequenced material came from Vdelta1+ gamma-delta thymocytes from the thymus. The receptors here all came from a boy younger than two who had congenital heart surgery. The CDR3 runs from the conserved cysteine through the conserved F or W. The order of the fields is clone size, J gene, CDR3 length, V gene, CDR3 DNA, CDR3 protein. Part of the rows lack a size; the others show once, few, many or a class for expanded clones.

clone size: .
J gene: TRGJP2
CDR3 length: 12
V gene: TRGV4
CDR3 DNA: TGTGCCACCTGGGATGGCGCCCATTACAAGACGTTT
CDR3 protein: CATWDGAHYKTF

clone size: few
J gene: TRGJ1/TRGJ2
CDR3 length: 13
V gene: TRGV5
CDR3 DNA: TGTGCCACCTGGGAAGGCGGTGATTATAAGAAACTCTTT
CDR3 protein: CATWEGGDYKKLF

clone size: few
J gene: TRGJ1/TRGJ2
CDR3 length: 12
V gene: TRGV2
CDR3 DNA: TGTGCCACCTGGGTCCATTATTATAAGAAACTCTTT
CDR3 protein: CATWVHYYKKLF

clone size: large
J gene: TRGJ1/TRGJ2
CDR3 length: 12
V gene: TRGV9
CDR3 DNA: TGTGCCTTGTGGGAGGTGCATTATAAGAAACTCTTT
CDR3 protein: CALWEVHYKKLF

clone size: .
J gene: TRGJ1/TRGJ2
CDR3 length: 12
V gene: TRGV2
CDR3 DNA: TGTGCCACCTGGGACGGGGGGAAGGAGAAACTATTT
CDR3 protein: CATWDGGKEKLF

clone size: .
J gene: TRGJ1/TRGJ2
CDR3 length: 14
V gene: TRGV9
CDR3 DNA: TGTGCCTTGTGGGAGGTGTGGGATTATTATAAGAAACTCTTT
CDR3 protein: CALWEVWDYYKKLF

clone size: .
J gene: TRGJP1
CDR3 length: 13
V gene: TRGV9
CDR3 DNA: TGTGCCTTGTGGGGACCCGCTGGTTGGTTCAAGATATTT
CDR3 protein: CALWGPAGWFKIF

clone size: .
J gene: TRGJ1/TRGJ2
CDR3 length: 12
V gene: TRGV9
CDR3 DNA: TGTGCCTTGTGGGAAGGGAATTATAAGAAACTCTTT
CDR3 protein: CALWEGNYKKLF

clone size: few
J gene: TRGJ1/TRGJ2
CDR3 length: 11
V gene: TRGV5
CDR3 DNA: TGTGCCACCGAATGGCATTATAAGAAACTCTTT
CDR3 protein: CATEWHYKKLF

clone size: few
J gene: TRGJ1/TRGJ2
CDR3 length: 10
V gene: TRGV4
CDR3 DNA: TGTGCCACCTGGGATGCGGTGAAACTCTTT
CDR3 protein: CATWDAVKLF

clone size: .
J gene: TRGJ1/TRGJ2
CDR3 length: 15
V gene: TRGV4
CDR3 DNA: TGTGCCACCTGGGAGGAGACGGGCTTTTCTTATAAGAAACTCTTT
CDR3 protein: CATWEETGFSYKKLF

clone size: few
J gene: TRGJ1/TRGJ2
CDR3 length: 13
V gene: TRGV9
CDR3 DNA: TGTGCCTTGTGGGAGGAGCTTTATTATAAGAAACTCTTT
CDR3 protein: CALWEELYYKKLF

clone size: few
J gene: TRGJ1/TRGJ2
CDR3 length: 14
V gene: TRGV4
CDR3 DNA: TGTGCCACCTGGGAGGGGGGGGATTATTATAAGAAACTCTTT
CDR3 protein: CATWEGGDYYKKLF

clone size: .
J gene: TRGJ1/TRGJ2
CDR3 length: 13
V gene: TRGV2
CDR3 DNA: TGTGCCACCTGGGACGGAAAGTATTATAAGAAACTCTTT
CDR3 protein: CATWDGKYYKKLF

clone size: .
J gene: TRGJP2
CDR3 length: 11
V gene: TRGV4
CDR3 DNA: TGTGCCACCTGGAGTGATTGGATCAAGACGTTT
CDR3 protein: CATWSDWIKTF

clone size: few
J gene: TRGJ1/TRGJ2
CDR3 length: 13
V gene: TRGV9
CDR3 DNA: TGTGCCTTGTGGGAGTACTTTTATTATAAGAAACTCTTT
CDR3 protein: CALWEYFYYKKLF

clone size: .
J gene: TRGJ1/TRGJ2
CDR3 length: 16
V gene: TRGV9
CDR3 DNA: TGTGCCTTGTGGGAGCCCGCCCCCCCGAATTATTATAAGAAACTCTTT
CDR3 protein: CALWEPAPPNYYKKLF

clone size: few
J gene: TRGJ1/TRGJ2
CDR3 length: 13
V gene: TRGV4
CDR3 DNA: TGTGCCACCTGGGATGGGCCGGATTATAAGAAACTCTTT
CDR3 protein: CATWDGPDYKKLF

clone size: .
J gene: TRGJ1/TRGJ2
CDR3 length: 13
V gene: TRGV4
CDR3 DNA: TGTGCCACCTGGGATGCGAATTATTATAAGAAACTCTTT
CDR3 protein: CATWDANYYKKLF

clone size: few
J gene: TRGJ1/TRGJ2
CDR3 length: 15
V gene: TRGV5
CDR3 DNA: TGTGCCACCTGGGACACCCTCAAGAATTATTATAAGAAACTCTTT
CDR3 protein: CATWDTLKNYYKKLF

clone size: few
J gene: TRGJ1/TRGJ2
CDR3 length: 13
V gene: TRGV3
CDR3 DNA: TGTGCCGCCTGGGACAGGCCCTATTATAAGAAACTCTTT
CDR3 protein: CAAWDRPYYKKLF

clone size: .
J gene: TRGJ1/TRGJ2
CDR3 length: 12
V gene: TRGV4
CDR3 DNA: TGTGCCACCTGGGATTTGGCTTATAAGAAACTCTTT
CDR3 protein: CATWDLAYKKLF

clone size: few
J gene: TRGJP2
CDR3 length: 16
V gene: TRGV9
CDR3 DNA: TGTGCCTTGTGGGAGGGGAATAGTGGTAGTGATTGGATCAAGACGTTT
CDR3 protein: CALWEGNSGSDWIKTF

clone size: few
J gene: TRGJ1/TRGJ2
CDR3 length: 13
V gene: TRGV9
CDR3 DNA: TGTGCCTTGTTGGTGACCCGGGATTATAAGAAACTCTTT
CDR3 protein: CALLVTRDYKKLF

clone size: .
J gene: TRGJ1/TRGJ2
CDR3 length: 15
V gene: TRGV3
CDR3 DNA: TGTGCCACCTGGGACAGCAAATGGGTGGGGTATAAGAAACTCTTT
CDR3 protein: CATWDSKWVGYKKLF

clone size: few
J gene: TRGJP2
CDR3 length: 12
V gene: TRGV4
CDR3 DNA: TGTGCCACCTGGGATGTCAGTTGGATCAAGACGTTT
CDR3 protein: CATWDVSWIKTF

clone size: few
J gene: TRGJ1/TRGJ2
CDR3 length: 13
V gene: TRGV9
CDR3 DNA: TGTGCCTTGTGGTCGCCCTTTTATTATAAGAAACTCTTT
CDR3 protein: CALWSPFYYKKLF

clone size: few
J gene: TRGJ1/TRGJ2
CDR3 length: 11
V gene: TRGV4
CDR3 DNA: TGTGCCACCTGGGAGTATTATAAGAAACTCTTT
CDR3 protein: CATWEYYKKLF

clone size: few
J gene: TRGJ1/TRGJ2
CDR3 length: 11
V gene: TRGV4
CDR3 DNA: TGTGCCACCTGGGATCCGAATAAGAAACTCTTT
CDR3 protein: CATWDPNKKLF

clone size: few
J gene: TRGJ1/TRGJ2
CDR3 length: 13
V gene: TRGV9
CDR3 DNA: TGTGCCTTGTGGGTGTCCCCCCGCGCGTCAAAACTCTTT
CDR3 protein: CALWVSPRASKLF

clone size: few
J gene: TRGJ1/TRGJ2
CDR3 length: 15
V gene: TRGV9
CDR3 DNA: TGTGCCTTGTGGGAGGTGCCTAGGGGTTATTATAAGAAACTCTTT
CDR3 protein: CALWEVPRGYYKKLF

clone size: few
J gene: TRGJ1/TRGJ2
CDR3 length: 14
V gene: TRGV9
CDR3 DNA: TGTGCCTTGTGGGAGACCGTGGGGGACATGAAGAAACTCTTT
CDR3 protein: CALWETVGDMKKLF

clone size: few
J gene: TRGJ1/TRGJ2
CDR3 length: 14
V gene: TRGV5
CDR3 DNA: TGTGCCACCTGGGACAGGCTAGAGGCTTATAAGAAACTCTTT
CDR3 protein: CATWDRLEAYKKLF

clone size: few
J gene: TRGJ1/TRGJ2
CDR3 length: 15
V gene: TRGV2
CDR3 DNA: TGTGCCACCTGGGACGGGCCGATGAGTTATTATAAGAAACTCTTT
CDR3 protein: CATWDGPMSYYKKLF

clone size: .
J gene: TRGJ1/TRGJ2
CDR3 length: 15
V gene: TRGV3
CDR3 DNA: TGTGCCACCTGGGACAGCGTAGACTTTTATTATAAGAAACTCTTT
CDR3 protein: CATWDSVDFYYKKLF

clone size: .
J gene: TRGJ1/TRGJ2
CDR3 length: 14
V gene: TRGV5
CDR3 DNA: TGTGCCACCTGGGAGGTCCTTAATTATTATAAGAAAATCTTT
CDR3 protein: CATWEVLNYYKKIF

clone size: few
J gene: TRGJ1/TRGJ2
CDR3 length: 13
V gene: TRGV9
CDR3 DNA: TGTGCCTTGTGGGAGGAAAATATTGGTAGGAAACTCTTT
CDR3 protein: CALWEENIGRKLF

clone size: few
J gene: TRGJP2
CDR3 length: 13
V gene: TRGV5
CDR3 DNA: TGTGCCACCTGGGACTCGCGTGATTGGATCAAGACGTTT
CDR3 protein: CATWDSRDWIKTF

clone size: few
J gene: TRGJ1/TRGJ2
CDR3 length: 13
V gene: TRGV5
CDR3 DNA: TGTGCCACCTGGGACAGGCCTTGCTATAAGAAACTCTTT
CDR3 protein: CATWDRPCYKKLF

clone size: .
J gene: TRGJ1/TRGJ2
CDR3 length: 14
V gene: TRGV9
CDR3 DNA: TGTGCCTTGTGGGAGGCTACCCTTTATTATAAGAAACTCTTT
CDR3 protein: CALWEATLYYKKLF

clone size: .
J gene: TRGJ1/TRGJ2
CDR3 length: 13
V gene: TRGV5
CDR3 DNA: TGTGCCACCTGGGACAGGCCGAGATATAAGAAACTCTTT
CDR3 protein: CATWDRPRYKKLF

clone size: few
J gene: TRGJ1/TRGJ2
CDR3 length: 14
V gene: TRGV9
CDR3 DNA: TGTGCCTTGTGGGAGGGCACGAATTATTATAAGAAAATATTT
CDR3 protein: CALWEGTNYYKKIF

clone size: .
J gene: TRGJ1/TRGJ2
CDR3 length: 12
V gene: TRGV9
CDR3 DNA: TGTGCCTTGTGGGAGGTTAGTTATAAGAAACTCTTT
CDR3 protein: CALWEVSYKKLF